What follows describes a single TCR beta chain. Antigen specificity is unknown. This sample was included in a study of blood T cells in healthy people across ages. Overall study findings and caveats: The unknown donor CMV status may have confounded expanded clonotype changes. Diversity figures based on one million T cells were deemed too low.

The authors ran a second PCR of about 7 to 12 cycles using a sample-barcoded 5' primer and a J-beta primer mix. TCRdb re-called the 5' RACE reads through MiXCR, storing one row per CDR3 protein. The repertoire consists of hundreds of thousands of distinct CDR3 sequences, with around 50% occurring once and the leading ten covering approximately 23%. Extraction yielded at least 6 micrograms of total RNA per sample. Trimming removed 0 bases from V and 1 base from J, with 9 bases in between. Germline V lookup: CDR1 SEHNR, CDR2 FQNEAQ (reference sequence). CDR3 length: 16 residues. The chain uses TRBV7-9 and TRBJ2-2, with D uncertain. Sample: blood. The TCR comes from a man aged 80 or over in good health. CDR3 sequence reads: CASSLAWAENTGELFF. CDR3 bases: TGTGCCAGCAGCTTAGCATGGGCAGAGAACACCGGGGAGCTGTTTTTT.